Included here is one T cell receptor beta chain sequence, with context. Its specificity is not known. TCR beta libraries were prepared from cDNA with unique molecular identifiers. TCRdb analysed the PCR reads with MiXCR anew, one entry per CDR3 protein. Here the sample spans more than 450,000 distinct CDR3 sequences, roughly 47% being singletons. The source of the sample is a study of post-analysis software for immune sequencing data. Study-level points and caveats: Controls showed lower frequencies than patients for several TRBV segments, and TRBV5-6, TRBV5-1 and TRBV20-1 were among these.

In germline, CDR1 is SGHDN, CDR2 FVKESK. The CDR3 loop spans 15 amino acids. V was clipped by 4 bases and J by 4 bases, with 16 bases between them. The receptor's source is a girl aged 5-17 years with multiple sclerosis. Specimen: blood. The rearrangement links TRBV14 to TRBJ2-5; D possibly corresponds to TRBD2 (6 bases). The CDR3 nucleotides are TGTGCCAGCAGCCCGGGAGCTAGCTTCCGAGAGACCCAGTACTTC. It specifies CASSPGASFRETQYF.